The clone carrying this TCR beta chain was observed many times. What it binds is not known. Trimming left V 0 bases short and J 9 bases short, with 20 bases between. The CDR3 runs to 16 residues. Germline V gene sequence: CDR1 LGHNA, CDR2 YSLEER. These data belong to a study of T cells after yellow fever vaccination. Study overall: For low cell numbers, libraries were made with SMART-Seq v4 Ultra Low Input.

Template-switching 5'RACE yielded the TCR cDNA; a universal primer site and UMIs were added in the process. MiXCR, run by TCRdb on the 5' RACE reads, gives a single entry per CDR3 protein. The sample includes 80,000 to 100,000 distinct CDR3 sequences, about 6% of them seen just once. Study conclusions and caveats: At approximately 95% for CD4 and 70% to 90% for CD8, most primary-vaccination clones showed up again after the booster. From the bulk population, abundant clonotypes could contaminate and appear within FACS-sorted repertoires.

This sample comprised CD8+ T cells sorted from PBMCs, obtained 10 days after the yellow fever booster vaccination. The chain uses TRBV4-3 and TRBJ2-5, with TRBD2 as a possible D gene (5 bases). The receptor was derived from a man aged 18 to 30 who received the YFV17D yellow fever vaccine. This CDR3 reads CASSQDLAGYGAAQYF. The CDR3 DNA is TGCGCCAGCAGCCAAGATCTGGCAGGCTATGGAGCGGCCCAGTACTTC.